This T cell receptor (beta chain) is from a study of metastatic and nonmetastatic thyroid tumors. Overall study: Peripheral blood and tumor or nodule samples from malignant and benign thyroid patients were compared. Findings of the study overall: Across blood and tumor, TCR beta diversity in malignant thyroid tumors was reportedly significantly higher than in benign nodules.

Original methodology: Construction of a distant-metastasis classifier for papillary thyroid cancer relied on CDR3 differences across clinicopathological groups. MiXCR re-clonotyped the PCR reads for TCRdb. The V and J calls here are based on TCRdb, not the publication. The top ten hold around 4.5% of the sample, which has about 28,000 clones, over 15% seen once. This clone was picked up many times. Antigen: not known. Germline V gives CDR1 LGHNA, CDR2 YNFKEQ. V trimming: 4 bases; J trimming: 4 bases; junction bases outside the gene matches: 14. The CDR3 totals 17 residues. Thyroid surgery was preceded by no treatment in any patient.

This receptor was taken from a female donor with papillary thyroid cancer or a benign thyroid nodule (not recorded which). Some clones in this sample may be carry-over from other donors' samples. The chain links TRBV4-2 to TRBJ2-7; 9 bases line up with TRBD2. What was sequenced was blood. Here the CDR3 DNA reads TGTGCCAGCAGCCCATTGGTTTATAGCGGGAGCGGGTACGAGCAGTACTTC. As protein: CASSPLVYSGSGYEQYF.